What follows are 13 T cell receptor beta chains derived from one specimen sequenced in a study of radiation and T cells in renal cell carcinoma. Sequenced by immunoSEQ multiplex PCR; TCRdb stores in-frame clones only, minus some. The data show some 120,000 clones, about 81% seen once. This sample's time point: blood 2 weeks post-SBRT. The sample's treatment: 15 Gy SBRT to primary tumor, nephrectomy 4 weeks later. The sample in question was blood, obtained from a patient whose treatment included radiotherapy and nephrectomy. These receptors all stem from a woman aged 55-75 years with renal cell carcinoma.

The rearrangement uses TRBV29-1 and TRBJ2-1; 8 nucleotides align to TRBD1. The germline gives CDR1 SQVTM, CDR2 ANQGSEA. CDR3 size: 13 residues. With V trimmed by 4 bases and J by 5 bases, 4 bases remained unmatched. CDR3 region: CSVVAGGHNEQFF. DNA for the CDR3: TGCAGCGTTGTGGCAGGGGGCCACAATGAGCAGTTCTTC.

This chain uses TRBV6-1 with TRBJ2-7, with 7 bases that match TRBD2. With V trimmed by 5 bases and J by 5 bases, 3 bases remained unmatched. The CDR3 sequence is 12 residues long. CDR1 is MNHNS, CDR2 SASEGT, per germline. CDR3 DNA: TGTGCCAGCAGTAGAGCGGGGAACGAGCAGTACTTC. It specifies CASSRAGNEQYF.

This clone appeared once. V and J are TRBV6-5 and TRBJ1-5, with 9 nucleotides matching TRBD1. Trimming removed 4 bases from V and 4 bases from J; junction bases left unmatched: 5. CDR1 MNHEY and CDR2 SVGAGI come from the germline V gene. The CDR3 is 15 amino acids. This CDR3 reads CASSLGQGWNQPQHF. The DNA of the CDR3 is TGTGCCAGCAGTTTGGGACAGGGATGGAATCAGCCCCAGCATTTT.

CDR3 DNA sequence: TGTGCCAGCTCGCCTTCCGGGACAGGGGATGGCTACACCTTC. The encoded protein is CASSPSGTGDGYTF. The rearrangement links TRBV18 to TRBJ1-2; 10 nucleotides line up with TRBD1. CDR1 and CDR2 (germline): KGHSH, LQKENI. The CDR3 has 14 residues. Trimming at V came to 6 bases and at J to 6 bases, leaving 7 bases not matched to a gene. The full variable domain, its missing parts supplied by reference TRBV18 and TRBJ1-2, is NAGVMQNPRHLVRRRGQEARLRCSPMKGHSHVYWYRQLPEEGLKFMVYLQKENIIDESGMPKERFSAEFPKEGPSILRIQQVVRGDSAAYFCASSPSGTGDGYTFGSGTRLTVV.

This rearrangement joins TRBV29-1 to TRBJ2-7; TRBD1 matches at 7 bases. The germline CDR1 and CDR2 sequences are SQVTM and ANQGSEA. The CDR3 runs 12 residues. V lost 2 bases to trimming and J lost 5 bases; unmatched junction nucleotides: 3. In DNA form, the CDR3 reads TGCAGCGTTGAAAAACAGGGGCACGAGCAGTACTTC. This sequence encodes CSVEKQGHEQYF.

This clone was detected only once. The J gene is TRBJ2-5, the V gene TRBV5-1; 8 bases match TRBD1. CDR1 and CDR2 (germline): SGHRS, YFSETQ. The CDR3 length is 13 residues. After removal of 7 bases from V and 5 bases from J, the junction contained 7 bases not matched to a gene. CDR3 in amino acids: CASHQGARETQYF. DNA for the CDR3: TGCGCCAGCCATCAGGGGGCTAGGGAGACCCAGTACTTC.

The V call is TRBV30, the J call TRBJ1-1; D not certain. Trimming took 0 bases from V and 0 from J, leaving 5 bases between them. This CDR3 has 13 amino acids. CDR1 and CDR2 (germline): GTSNPN, SVGIG (reference sequence). CDR3 loop: CAWSVILNTEAFF. The CDR3 nucleotides read TGTGCCTGGAGTGTGATCTTGAACACTGAAGCTTTCTTT.

The chain joins TRBV6-5 to TRBJ2-6; D unclear. Germline V gene data show CDR1 as MNHEY and CDR2 as SVGAGI. The length of the CDR3 is 14 residues. The germline V and J ends were trimmed by 5 bases and 2 bases, with 7 bases remaining between them. CDR3 sequence (DNA): TGTGCCAGCAGTCGGGTCGCTGGGGCCAACGTCCTGACTTTC. Protein: CASSRVAGANVLTF.

The genes are TRBV5-6 and TRBJ1-4, with 7 nucleotides matching TRBD1. The junction had 9 bases not matched to a gene; V was cut back by 4 bases and J by 3 bases. The CDR3 has 16 residues. Germline V gene data show CDR1 as SGHDT and CDR2 as YYEEEE. Here the CDR3 reads CASSLLTGDPNEKLFF. CDR3 coding DNA: TGTGCCAGCAGCCTCCTCACAGGGGACCCTAATGAAAAACTGTTTTTT.

Remarks on this clone: The germline gene is not matched at one end of the junction; a read error may be the cause. The gene calls are TRBV7-9 and TRBJ1-2, with D unclear. The V gene's germline CDR1 is SEHNR and CDR2 FQNEAQ (reference sequence). The CDR3 runs 9 residues. The CDR3 loop reads CASSLQPIF. CDR3 bases: TGTGCCAGCAGCCTACAGCCTATCTTC.

This sequence joins TRBV27 and TRBJ2-1; 8 nucleotides line up with TRBD2. With 6 bases clipped from V and 2 bases from J, the junction kept 9 bases outside the gene matches. CDR1 is MNHEY, CDR2 SMNVEV, per germline (reference sequence). The CDR3 contains 16 residues. This CDR3 is CASSEVAGSPYNEQFF. The DNA for the CDR3 is TGTGCCAGCAGCGAAGTAGCGGGATCACCCTACAATGAGCAGTTCTTC.

This chain links TRBV10-3 with TRBJ1-5; 9 positions agree with TRBD1. The junction had 10 bases not matched to a gene; V was cut back by 2 bases and J by 5 bases. The germline V gene encodes CDR1 ENHRY and CDR2 SYGVKD. This CDR3 is 17 amino acids long. This CDR3 reads CAISERLARTGDQPQHF. CDR3 coding DNA: TGTGCCATCAGTGAGCGCTTGGCACGGACAGGGGATCAGCCCCAGCATTTT.

The chain combines TRBV10-3 with TRBJ2-5, with TRBD2 identical over 7 bases. The CDR3 runs 13 residues. Trimming cost V 4 bases and J 1 base; bases outside gene matches: 0. CDR1 is ENHRY and CDR2 is SYGVKD in the germline V gene. The CDR3, as DNA: TGTGCCATCAGTGGACTAGCCCAAGAGACCCAGTACTTC. Protein product: CAISGLAQETQYF.